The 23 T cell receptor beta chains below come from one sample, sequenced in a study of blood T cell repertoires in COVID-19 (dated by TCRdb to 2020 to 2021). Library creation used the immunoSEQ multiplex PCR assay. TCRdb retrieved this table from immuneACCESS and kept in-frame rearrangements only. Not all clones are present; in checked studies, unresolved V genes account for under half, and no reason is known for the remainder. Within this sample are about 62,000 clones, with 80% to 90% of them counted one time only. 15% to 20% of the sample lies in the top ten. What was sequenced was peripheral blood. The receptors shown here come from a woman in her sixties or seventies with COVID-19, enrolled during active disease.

The CDR3 sequence: CASSRTDQSYGYTF. In nucleotides, the CDR3 is TGTGCCAGCAGCAGGACAGACCAATCCTATGGCTACACCTTC. The chain has TRBV6-5 and TRBJ1-2; tentatively, D is TRBD1 (6 bases). The ends were cut back, 6 bases at V and 4 bases at J, with 15 bases in the middle. Germline lookup yields CDR1 MNHEY and CDR2 SVGAGI. The CDR3 totals 14 residues.

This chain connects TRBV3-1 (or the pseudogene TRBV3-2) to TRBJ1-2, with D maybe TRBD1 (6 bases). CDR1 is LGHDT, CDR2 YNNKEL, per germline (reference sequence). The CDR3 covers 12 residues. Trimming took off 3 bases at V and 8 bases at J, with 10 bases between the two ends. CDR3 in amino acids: CASSQSRGGYTF. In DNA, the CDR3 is TGTGCCAGCAGCCAGAGCAGGGGAGGCTACACCTTC.

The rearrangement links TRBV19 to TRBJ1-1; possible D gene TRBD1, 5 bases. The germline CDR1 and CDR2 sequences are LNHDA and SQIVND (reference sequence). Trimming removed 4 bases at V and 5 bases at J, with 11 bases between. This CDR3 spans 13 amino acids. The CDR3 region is CASSRGRVTEAFF. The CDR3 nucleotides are TGTGCCAGTAGTAGGGGGAGGGTTACTGAAGCTTTCTTT.

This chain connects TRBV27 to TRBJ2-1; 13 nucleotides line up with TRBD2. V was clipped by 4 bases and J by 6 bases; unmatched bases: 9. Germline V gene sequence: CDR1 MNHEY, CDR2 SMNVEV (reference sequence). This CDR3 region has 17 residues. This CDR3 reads CASSSPGTSGKGNEQFF. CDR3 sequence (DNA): TGTGCCAGCAGTTCCCCCGGGACTAGCGGGAAGGGCAATGAGCAGTTCTTC.

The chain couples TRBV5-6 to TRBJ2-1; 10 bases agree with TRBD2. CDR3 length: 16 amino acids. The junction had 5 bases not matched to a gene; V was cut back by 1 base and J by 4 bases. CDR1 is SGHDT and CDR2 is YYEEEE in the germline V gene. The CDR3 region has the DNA TGTGCCAGCAGCTTGAGGACTAGCGGCCTATACAATGAGCAGTTCTTC. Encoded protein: CASSLRTSGLYNEQFF.

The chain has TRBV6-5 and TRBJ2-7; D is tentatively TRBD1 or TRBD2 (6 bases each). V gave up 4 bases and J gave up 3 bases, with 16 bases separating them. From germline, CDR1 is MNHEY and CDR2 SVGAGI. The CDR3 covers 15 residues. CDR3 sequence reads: CASSFSGEAFYEQYF. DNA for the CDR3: TGTGCCAGCAGTTTCTCAGGGGAGGCCTTCTACGAGCAGTACTTC.

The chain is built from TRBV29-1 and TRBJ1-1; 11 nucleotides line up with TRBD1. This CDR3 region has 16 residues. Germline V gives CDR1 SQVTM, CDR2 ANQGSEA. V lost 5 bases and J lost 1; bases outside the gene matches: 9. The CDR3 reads CSVPPLGQGANTEAFF. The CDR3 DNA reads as TGCAGCGTTCCCCCCCTAGGACAGGGGGCGAACACTGAAGCTTTCTTT.

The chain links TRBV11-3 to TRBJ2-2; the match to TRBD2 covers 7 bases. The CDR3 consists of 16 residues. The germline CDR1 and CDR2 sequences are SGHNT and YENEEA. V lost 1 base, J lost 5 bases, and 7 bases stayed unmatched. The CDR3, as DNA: TGTGCCAGCAGCTTAGCGGCGGGAGTAGAGACCGGGGAGCTGTTTTTT. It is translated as CASSLAAGVETGELFF.

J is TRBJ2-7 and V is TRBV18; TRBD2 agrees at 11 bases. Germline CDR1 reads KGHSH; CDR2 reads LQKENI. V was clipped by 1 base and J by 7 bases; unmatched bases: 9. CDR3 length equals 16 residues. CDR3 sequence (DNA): TGTGCCAGCTCACCACTGGCTAGCGGGAGGTTGGGGGAGCAGTACTTC. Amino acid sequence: CASSPLASGRLGEQYF.

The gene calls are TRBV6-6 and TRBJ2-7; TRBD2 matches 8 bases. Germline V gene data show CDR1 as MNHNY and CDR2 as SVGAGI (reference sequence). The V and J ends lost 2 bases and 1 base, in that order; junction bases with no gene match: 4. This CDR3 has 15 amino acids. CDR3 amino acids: CASSYPGGGSYEQYF. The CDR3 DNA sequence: TGTGCCAGCAGTTACCCCGGGGGGGGGTCCTACGAGCAGTACTTC.

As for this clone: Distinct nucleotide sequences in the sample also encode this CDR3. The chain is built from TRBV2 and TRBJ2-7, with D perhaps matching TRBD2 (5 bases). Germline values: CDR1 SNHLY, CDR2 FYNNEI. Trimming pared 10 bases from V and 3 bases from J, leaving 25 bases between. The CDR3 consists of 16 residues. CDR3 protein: CATGTLSDTPYYEQYF. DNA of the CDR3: TGTGCCACAGGAACCCTTAGCGACACCCCATACTACGAGCAGTACTTC.

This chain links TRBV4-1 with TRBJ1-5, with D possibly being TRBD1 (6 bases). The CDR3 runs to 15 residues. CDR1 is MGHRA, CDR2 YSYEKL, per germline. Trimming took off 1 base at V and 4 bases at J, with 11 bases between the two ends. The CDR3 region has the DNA TGCGCCAGCAGCCAAGTGGGGGCGCGTAATCAGCCCCAGCATTTT. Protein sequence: CASSQVGARNQPQHF.

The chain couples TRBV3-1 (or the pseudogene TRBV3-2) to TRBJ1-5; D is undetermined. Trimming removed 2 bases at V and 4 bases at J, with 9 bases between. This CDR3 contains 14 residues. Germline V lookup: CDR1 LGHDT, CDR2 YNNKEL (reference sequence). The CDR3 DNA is TGTGCCAGCAGCCAACGACGGGTGAATCAGCCCCAGCATTTT. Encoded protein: CASSQRRVNQPQHF.

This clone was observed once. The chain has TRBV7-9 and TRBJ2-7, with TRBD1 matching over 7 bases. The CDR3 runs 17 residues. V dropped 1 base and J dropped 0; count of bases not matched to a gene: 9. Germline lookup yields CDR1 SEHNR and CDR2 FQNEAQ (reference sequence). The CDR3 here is CASSLGVGTASSYEQYF. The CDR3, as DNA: TGTGCCAGCAGCTTAGGCGTTGGGACAGCGAGCTCCTACGAGCAGTACTTC.

CDR3 sequence: CASSTGQAPSGNTIYF. Here the CDR3 DNA reads TGTGCCAGCAGCACCGGACAGGCCCCCTCTGGAAACACCATATATTTT. The chain is built from TRBV5-4 and TRBJ1-3, with TRBD1 identical over 7 bases. The germline gives CDR1 SGHNT, CDR2 YYREEE (reference sequence). The V and J ends lost 4 bases and 0 bases, in that order; junction bases with no gene match: 7. The CDR3 consists of 16 residues.

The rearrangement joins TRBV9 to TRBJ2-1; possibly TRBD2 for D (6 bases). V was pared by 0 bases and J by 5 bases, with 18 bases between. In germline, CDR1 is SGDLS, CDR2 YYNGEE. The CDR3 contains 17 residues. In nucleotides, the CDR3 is TGTGCCAGCAGCGTAGGATGGTCGGGAGTGGGAGACAATGAGCAGTTCTTC. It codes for CASSVGWSGVGDNEQFF.

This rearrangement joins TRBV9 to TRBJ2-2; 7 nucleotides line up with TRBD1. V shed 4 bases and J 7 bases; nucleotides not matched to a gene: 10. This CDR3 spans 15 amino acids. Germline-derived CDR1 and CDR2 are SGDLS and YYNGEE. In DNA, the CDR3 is TGTGCCAGCAGCCTCGACAGGGAACAAAACGGGGAGCTGTTTTTT. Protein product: CASSLDREQNGELFF. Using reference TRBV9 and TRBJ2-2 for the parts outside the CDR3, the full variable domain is DSGVTQTPKHLITATGQRVTLRCSPRSGDLSVYWYQQSLDQGLQFLIQYYNGEERAKGNILERFSAQQFPDLHSELNLSSLELGDSALYFCASSLDREQNGELFFGEGSRLTVL.

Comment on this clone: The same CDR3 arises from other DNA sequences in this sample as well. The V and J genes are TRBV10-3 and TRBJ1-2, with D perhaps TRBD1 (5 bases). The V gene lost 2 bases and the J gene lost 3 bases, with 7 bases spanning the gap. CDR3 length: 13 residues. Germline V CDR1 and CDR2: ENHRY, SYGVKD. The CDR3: CAISESRDYGYTF. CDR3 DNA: TGTGCCATCAGTGAGAGCAGGGACTATGGCTACACCTTC.

CDR3 in DNA: TGTGCCAGCAGTCCCCCACAGGGTAGCAATCAGCCCCAGCATTTT. This codes for CASSPPQGSNQPQHF. The V and J genes are TRBV28 and TRBJ1-5, with TRBD1 as a possible D gene (6 bases). V lost 5 bases to trimming and J lost 0 bases, with 11 bases between them. The CDR3 is 15 amino acids. CDR1 MDHEN and CDR2 SYDVKM come from the germline V gene.

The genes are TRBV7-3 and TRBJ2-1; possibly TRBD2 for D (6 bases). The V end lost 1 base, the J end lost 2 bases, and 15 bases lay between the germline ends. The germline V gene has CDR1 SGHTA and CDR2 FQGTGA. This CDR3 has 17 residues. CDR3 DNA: TGTGCCAGCAGCTTAAAGTCTAGCGTTTTAACCTACAATGAGCAGTTCTTC. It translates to CASSLKSSVLTYNEQFF.

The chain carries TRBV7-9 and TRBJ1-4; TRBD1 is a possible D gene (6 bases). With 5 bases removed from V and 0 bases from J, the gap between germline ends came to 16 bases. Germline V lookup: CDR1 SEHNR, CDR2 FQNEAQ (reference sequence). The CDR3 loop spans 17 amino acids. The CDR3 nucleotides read TGTGCCAGCAGCGCCCGCAGGGGCCAGGCAACTAATGAAAAACTGTTTTTT. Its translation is CASSARRGQATNEKLFF. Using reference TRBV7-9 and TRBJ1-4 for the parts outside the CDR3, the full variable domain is DTGVSQNPRHKITKRGQNVTFRCDPISEHNRLYWYRQTLGQGPEFLTYFQNEAQLEKSRLLSDRFSAERPKGSFSTLEIQRTEQGDSAMYLCASSARRGQATNEKLFFGSGTQLSVL.

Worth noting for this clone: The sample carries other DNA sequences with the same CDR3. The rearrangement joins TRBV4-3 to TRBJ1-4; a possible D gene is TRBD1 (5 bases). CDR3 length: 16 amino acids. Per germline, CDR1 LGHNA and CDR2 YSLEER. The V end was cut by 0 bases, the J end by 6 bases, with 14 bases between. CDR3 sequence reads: CASSQDSGGMDEKLFF. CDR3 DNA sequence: TGCGCCAGCAGCCAAGATTCCGGGGGAATGGATGAAAAACTGTTTTTT.

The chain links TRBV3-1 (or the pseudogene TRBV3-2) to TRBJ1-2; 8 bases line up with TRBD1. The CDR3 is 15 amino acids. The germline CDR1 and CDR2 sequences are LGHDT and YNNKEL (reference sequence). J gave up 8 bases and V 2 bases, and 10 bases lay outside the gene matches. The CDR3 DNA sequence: TGTGCCAGCAGCCAACCAGACAGGGGCCTTAGGGGCTACACCTTC. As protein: CASSQPDRGLRGYTF.